This T cell receptor (beta chain) originates from a study of molecular identifiers for immune sequencing clone quantification (dated by TCRdb to about 2018). Describing the broader study: For a replicate experiment, the RNA from either roughly 18,000 or 92,000 naive CD8 T cells was divided into five aliquots, and four of those aliquots went on to sequencing. This methods study used CD8 T cells to benchmark TCR RNA copy counting and molecular-identifier clustering-based TCR repertoire sequencing (MIDCIRS). The study at large found these results: Modeling estimated 3 to 3.5 recovered TCR RNA copies per cell, compared with about ten by digital PCR, which implies approximately 30% capture efficiency. When barcode sub-clustering was omitted, TCR diversity was inflated by chimeric consensus sequences, with chimeras reaching as high as 47%. Clones above 20 RNA copies held over 97% of molecules in CMV-specific effector cells but under 1% in naive cells. Spiked-in Jurkat TCR RNA equivalent to a single cell was reported to be detectable even among some 910,000 naive CD8 T cells. The naive libraries included spiked-in Jurkat TCR RNA (around 10 copies' worth), and this RNA is not part of the donor repertoire. Highly expanded clone sizes could be underestimated because identical TCR molecules may share a barcode.

The library was produced with PCR. The run used an Illumina HiSeq 4000. Bulk TCR libraries were made following a previously described method, with the TCR primers given in Table S5. Purification of total RNA was performed with the Qiagen AllPrep DNA/RNA kit. Before analysis, reads from multiple sequencing runs of the same library were pooled. On the authors' methods: Only reads with exact TCR constant sequence were kept, trimmed to 150 nt, and grouped by their 12-nt molecular barcodes. Reads inside each barcode group were sub-clustered using a 15% Levenshtein threshold, and a quality-weighted consensus sequence was constructed for each RNA molecule. Non-functional sequences were removed, as were lower-count sequences one edit away from another. Barcode sub-clusters with fewer than 20% of the maximum read count were removed, based on fitting two negative binomial distributions. The public reads were reanalyzed by TCRdb: fastp trimming at Q25, MiXCR alignment, in-frame beta chains only. One record per CDR3 amino acid sequence lists the most common genes and DNA. The V and J calls come from TCRdb's annotation, not from the publication. The sample has 8,000 to 11,000 distinct CDR3 sequences on record, over 15% of them singletons. The ten largest account for 2% to 2.5% of the sample.

The sample holds many counts of this clonotype. The target of this receptor is not known. The sample holds no much larger clone one base away, and base qualities are not on file. Libraries of naive CD8 T cells were generated from about 20,000 to 1,000,000 sorted cells, with 10%, 30% or 50% of the purified RNA used. Naive CD8 T cells were FACS-sorted as CD8+CD4-CCR7+CD45RA+ on a BD FACSAria II into RLT Plus buffer. To test detection sensitivity, Jurkat RNA equivalent to approximately ten TCR copies was spiked into samples of about 18,000-1,000,000 naive CD8 T cells. Enrichment of CD8 T cells was done with RosetteSep CD8+ T Cell Enrichment Cocktail plus Ficoll-Paque, and ACK red cell lysis came afterward. The CDR3 contains 13 residues, cysteine and phenylalanine counted. CDR3 DNA only is kept here, 39 bases in frame from base 1. Trimming takes 5 bases from V and 3 bases from J, and the germline ends sit 14 bases apart. The germline V gene (reference sequence) sets CDR1 to DFQATT and CDR2 to SNEGSKA.

The chain uses TRBV20-1 and TRBJ2-7; a weak D assignment points to TRBD2 (5 bases agree). The clonotype comes from a human donor in good health. Some libraries in this study had Jurkat cell RNA spiked in. The sample consisted of naive CD8+ T cells from blood, with Jurkat cell RNA spiked in. The cell subset or site label here, explained by the study, means: FACS-sorted CD8+CD4-CCR7+CD45RA+ naive T cells. The DNA sequence is given as TGCAGTGCTCCCCCCACTACTAGCTACGAGCAGTACTTC. It translates as CSAPPTTSYEQYF.